The 19 T cell receptor beta chains below come from one sample, sequenced in a study of blood T cell repertoires in COVID-19. Assay: immunoSEQ multiplex PCR; the TCRdb copy retains only in-frame clones and omits some. The top ten hold 0.45% to 0.65% of the sample, which has 150,000 to 180,000 clones, around 90% seen once. Material for sequencing was peripheral blood. These receptors were collected from a man aged 45-65 years with acute or convalescent COVID-19.

The CDR3 region has the DNA TGTGCCAGCAGTTTAGGAGTAGCGGGGCCCCCCGCGAACACCGGGGAGCTGTTTTTT. As protein: CASSLGVAGPPANTGELFF. The rearrangement joins TRBV28 to TRBJ2-2; 8 nucleotides match TRBD2. Germline assignment: CDR1 MDHEN and CDR2 SYDVKM. The CDR3 sequence is 19 residues long. J was trimmed by 0 bases and V by 2 bases; bases with no gene match: 11.

The chain combines TRBV7-9 with TRBJ2-6; the match to TRBD2 covers 7 bases. V trimming: 2 bases; J trimming: 0 bases; junction bases outside the gene matches: 4. Germline CDR1 reads SEHNR; CDR2 reads FQNEAQ (reference sequence). CDR3 length: 17 amino acids. The DNA of the CDR3 is TGTGCCAGCAGCTTAAAAGGGAGGGCCTCTGGGGCCAACGTCCTGACTTTC. This codes for CASSLKGRASGANVLTF.

The chain carries TRBV19 and TRBJ2-2; TRBD1 is a possible D gene (5 bases). Germline-derived CDR1 and CDR2 are LNHDA and SQIVND (reference sequence). The CDR3 consists of 15 residues. The germline V and J ends were trimmed by 3 bases and 7 bases, with 15 bases remaining between them. The CDR3 is CASSMTSGSFGELFF. CDR3 DNA sequence: TGTGCCAGTAGTATGACCTCAGGGTCTTTCGGGGAGCTGTTTTTT. Using reference TRBV19 and TRBJ2-2 for the parts outside the CDR3, the full variable domain is DGGITQSPKYLFRKEGQNVTLSCEQNLNHDAMYWYRQDPGQGLRLIYYSQIVNDFQKGDIAEGYSVSREKKESFPLTVTSAQKNPTAFYLCASSMTSGSFGELFFGEGSRLTVL.

In its sample, this clone was seen once. J is TRBJ1-5 and V is TRBV19; possible D gene TRBD1, 6 bases. Germline V gene sequence: CDR1 LNHDA, CDR2 SQIVND (reference sequence). Trimming stripped 8 bases from V and 7 bases from J, with 15 bases between. The CDR3 loop spans 13 amino acids. CDR3 sequence reads: CASAQGGQQPQHF. The CDR3 DNA reads TGTGCCAGTGCCCAAGGGGGTCAACAGCCCCAGCATTTT.

The chain carries TRBV7-2 and TRBJ2-3; D call uncertain. Germline CDR1 SGHTA, CDR2 FQGNSA. This CDR3 comprises 15 residues. V was shortened by 5 bases and J by 4 bases, with 16 bases between the two germline ends. The CDR3 is CASSPLTARSDTQYF. Written as DNA, the CDR3 is TGTGCCAGCAGCCCTCTTACAGCCCGGTCAGATACGCAGTATTTT.

The chain couples TRBV27 to TRBJ1-3; tentative D call: TRBD1 (5 bases). The germline V gene has CDR1 MNHEY and CDR2 SMNVEV (reference sequence). V was trimmed by 5 bases and J by 1 base, leaving 9 bases between them. CDR3 size: 14 residues. CDR3 region: CASSDGASGNTIYF. The CDR3 bases are TGTGCCAGCAGTGATGGGGCTTCTGGAAACACCATATATTTT.

The sample holds a few counts of this clone. This chain links TRBV19 with TRBJ2-2, with 9 bases lining up with TRBD1. CDR3 length: 15 residues. V was pared by 4 bases and J by 0 bases, with 0 bases of the junction left unmatched. Germline V CDR1 and CDR2: LNHDA, SQIVND (reference sequence). The CDR3 region is CASSRDRANTGELFF. In nucleotides, the CDR3 is TGTGCCAGTAGTAGGGACAGGGCGAACACCGGGGAGCTGTTTTTT.

This chain connects TRBV19 to TRBJ1-2, with D perhaps TRBD1 (6 bases). Germline loops: CDR1 LNHDA, CDR2 SQIVND (reference sequence). This CDR3 comprises 13 residues. With 5 bases removed from V and 6 bases from J, the gap between germline ends came to 13 bases. The CDR3: CASSHRAKNGYTF. The CDR3 DNA is TGTGCCAGTAGTCACAGGGCGAAGAATGGCTACACCTTC.

The rearrangement joins TRBV19 to TRBJ1-5; 10 bases match TRBD1. The CDR3 covers 15 residues. Germline V CDR1 and CDR2: LNHDA, SQIVND (reference sequence). V lost 6 bases, J lost 2 bases, and 4 bases stayed unmatched. The DNA of the CDR3 is TGTGCCAGTAGGGACAGGGGGTTCGGCAATCAGCCCCAGCATTTT. This codes for CASRDRGFGNQPQHF.

The chain combines TRBV11-2 with TRBJ2-6; TRBD2 is a possible D gene (6 bases). The V end lost 1 base, the J end lost 0 bases, and 10 bases lay between the germline ends. Germline values: CDR1 SGHAT, CDR2 FQNNGV. The CDR3 is 17 residues long. The DNA for the CDR3 is TGTGCCAGCAGCTTAGCCTCCGGGAGCTCTGGGGCCAACGTCCTGACTTTC. This encodes CASSLASGSSGANVLTF. Looking up the rest from reference TRBV11-2 and TRBJ2-6 gives the full variable domain: EAGVAQSPRYKIIEKRQSVAFWCNPISGHATLYWYQQILGQGPKLLIQFQNNGVVDDSQLPKDRFSAERLKGVDSTLKIQPAKLEDSAVYLCASSLASGSSGANVLTFGAGSRLTVL.

The rearrangement uses TRBV18 and TRBJ2-3; 7 bases align to TRBD2. Germline V gives CDR1 KGHSH, CDR2 LQKENI. Trimming took 3 bases from V and 0 from J; bases not matched to a gene: 6. The CDR3 has 16 amino acids. CDR3 nucleotides: TGTGCCAGCTCACCGTTACGAGCGGGAAGCACAGATACGCAGTATTTT. Translated: CASSPLRAGSTDTQYF.

The rearrangement links TRBV21-1 to TRBJ2-5; no check of the table's D call, TRBD2, against the DNA was made. TRBV21-1 is tagged as a pseudogene. The CDR3 is 14 residues long. CDR3 coding DNA: TGTGCCAGCAGCAAGGGAGGGGACCGAGAGACCCAGTACTTC. Amino acid sequence: CASSKGGDRETQYF.

The chain has TRBV10-2 and TRBJ1-2; 7 nucleotides align to TRBD1. The CDR3 is 14 residues long. Germline V gene data show CDR1 as WSHSY and CDR2 as SAAADI. Losses at the gene ends were 4 bases for V and 4 bases for J; bases not matched to a gene: 6. The DNA for the CDR3 is TGCGCCAGCAGTGTTACCCGGGACAGCTATGGCTACACCTTC. Translation: CASSVTRDSYGYTF.

This chain links TRBV19 with TRBJ1-2; TRBD1 aligns across 7 bases. The CDR3 is 14 residues long. CDR1 is LNHDA and CDR2 is SQIVND in the germline V gene (reference sequence). Trimming removed 6 bases from V and 5 bases from J; junction bases left unmatched: 9. Written as DNA, the CDR3 is TGTGCCAGTAGCCACGACAGGGTAAATTATGGCTACACCTTC. This sequence encodes CASSHDRVNYGYTF.

This chain uses TRBV2 with TRBJ2-7; D is ambiguous. Trimming pared 5 bases from V and 2 bases from J, leaving 4 bases between. This CDR3 comprises 11 residues. The germline V gene has CDR1 SNHLY and CDR2 FYNNEI. The CDR3 is CASSQTYEQYV. CDR3 coding DNA: TGTGCCAGCAGTCAAACCTACGAGCAGTACGTC.

This clone was detected once. V gene TRBV7-9 combines with J gene TRBJ2-1, with D possibly matching TRBD1 (6 bases). The CDR3 contains 16 residues. V was cut by 6 bases and J by 0 bases, with 15 bases left in between. CDR1 is SEHNR, CDR2 FQNEAQ, per germline (reference sequence). In DNA form, the CDR3 reads TGTGCCAGCAGACAACAGGGAAAAAGCTCCTACAATGAGCAGTTCTTC. It is translated as CASRQQGKSSYNEQFF.

The chain combines TRBV9 with TRBJ1-4; a weak D match, TRBD1 (6 bases). This CDR3 is built from 13 residues. Germline V CDR1 and CDR2: SGDLS, YYNGEE. The V end lost 0 bases, the J end lost 8 bases, and 8 bases lay between the germline ends. The CDR3 region has the DNA TGTGCCAGCAGCGTAGCAGGGGAAGAAAAACTGTTTTTT. As protein: CASSVAGEEKLFF. The full variable domain, rest sourced from reference TRBV9 and TRBJ1-4, is DSGVTQTPKHLITATGQRVTLRCSPRSGDLSVYWYQQSLDQGLQFLIQYYNGEERAKGNILERFSAQQFPDLHSELNLSSLELGDSALYFCASSVAGEEKLFFGSGTQLSVL.

The CDR3 DNA is TGTGCCAGCAGTTACCATAGCGGGAGGTCGACGAGGTACGAGCAGTACTTC. Protein product: CASSYHSGRSTRYEQYF. V gene TRBV28 combines with J gene TRBJ2-7; 10 nucleotides agree with TRBD2. V lost 4 bases, J lost 4 bases, and 13 bases stayed unmatched. The CDR3 covers 17 residues. CDR1 and CDR2 (germline): MDHEN, SYDVKM.

This rearrangement joins TRBV18 to TRBJ1-2, with 9 bases that match TRBD1. This CDR3 has 14 amino acids. CDR1 and CDR2 from the germline V gene are KGHSH and LQKENI. V was pared by 3 bases and J by 4 bases, with 3 bases of the junction left unmatched. This chain's CDR3 is CASSPLDRGYGYTF. Here the CDR3 DNA reads TGTGCCAGCTCACCCCTGGACAGGGGCTATGGCTACACCTTC. The variable domain in full, with the rest retrieved from reference TRBV18 and TRBJ1-2, is NAGVMQNPRHLVRRRGQEARLRCSPMKGHSHVYWYRQLPEEGLKFMVYLQKENIIDESGMPKERFSAEFPKEGPSILRIQQVVRGDSAAYFCASSPLDRGYGYTFGSGTRLTVV.